This T cell receptor beta chain was recorded in a study of identical twins. The table lists this clonotype with a few counts. Per germline, CDR1 SGDLS and CDR2 YYNGEE. With 0 bases removed from V and 1 base from J, the gap between germline ends came to 11 bases. The CDR3 runs to 15 residues. TCRdb called the 5' RACE reads again in MiXCR, with one record for every CDR3 protein. Among 500,000 to 650,000 distinct CDR3 sequences listed, just over 7% were seen once. These records were also assigned to another study, of yellow fever vaccine responses in identical twins.

This clonotype originated in a woman younger than 35 in good health. The sequenced sample consisted of PBMCs. This chain links TRBV9 with TRBJ2-7, with D possibly matching TRBD1 (7 bases). The CDR3 bases are TGTGCCAGCAGCGTAGAGGCAGGGGGGTCCTACGAGCAGTACTTC. Residues: CASSVEAGGSYEQYF.